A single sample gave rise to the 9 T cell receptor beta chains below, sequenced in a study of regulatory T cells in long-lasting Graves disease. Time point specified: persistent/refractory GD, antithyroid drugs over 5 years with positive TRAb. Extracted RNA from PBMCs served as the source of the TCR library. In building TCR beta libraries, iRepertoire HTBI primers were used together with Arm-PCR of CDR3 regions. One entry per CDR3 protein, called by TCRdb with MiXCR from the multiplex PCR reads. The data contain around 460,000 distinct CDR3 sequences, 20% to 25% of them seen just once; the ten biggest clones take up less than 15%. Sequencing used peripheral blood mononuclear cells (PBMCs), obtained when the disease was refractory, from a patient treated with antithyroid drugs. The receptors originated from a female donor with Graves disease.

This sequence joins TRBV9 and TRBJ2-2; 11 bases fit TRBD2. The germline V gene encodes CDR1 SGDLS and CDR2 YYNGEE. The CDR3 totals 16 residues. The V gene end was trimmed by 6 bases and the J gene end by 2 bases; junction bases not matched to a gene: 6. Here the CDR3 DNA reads TGTGCCAGCACCGATAGCGGGGGGGTTAACACCGGGGAGCTGTTTTTT. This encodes CASTDSGGVNTGELFF. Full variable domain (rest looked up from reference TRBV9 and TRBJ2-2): DSGVTQTPKHLITATGQRVTLRCSPRSGDLSVYWYQQSLDQGLQFLIQYYNGEERAKGNILERFSAQQFPDLHSELNLSSLELGDSALYFCASTDSGGVNTGELFFGEGSRLTVL.

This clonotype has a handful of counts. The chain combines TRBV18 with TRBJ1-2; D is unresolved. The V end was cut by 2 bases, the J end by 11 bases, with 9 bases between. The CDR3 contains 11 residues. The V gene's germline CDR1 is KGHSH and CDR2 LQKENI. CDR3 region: CASSPGGLYTF. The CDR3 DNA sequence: TGTGCCAGCTCACCAGGAGGTCTTTACACCTTC.

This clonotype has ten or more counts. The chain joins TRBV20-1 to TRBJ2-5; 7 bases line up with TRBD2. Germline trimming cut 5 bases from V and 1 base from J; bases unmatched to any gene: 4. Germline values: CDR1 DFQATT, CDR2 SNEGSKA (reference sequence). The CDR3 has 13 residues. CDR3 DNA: TGCAGTGCTTCTAGCGGCCTCCAAGAGACCCAGTACTTC. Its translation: CSASSGLQETQYF.

This CDR3 is CASSLVRQGAWQPQHF. The CDR3, as DNA: TGTGCCAGCAGCTTAGTACGACAGGGGGCCTGGCAGCCCCAGCATTTT. The chain carries TRBV7-2 and TRBJ1-5; 10 nucleotides agree with TRBD1. The CDR3 contains 16 residues. Per the germline V gene, CDR1 is SGHTA and CDR2 is FQGNSA. Germline trimming cut 1 base from V and 7 bases from J; bases unmatched to any gene: 7.

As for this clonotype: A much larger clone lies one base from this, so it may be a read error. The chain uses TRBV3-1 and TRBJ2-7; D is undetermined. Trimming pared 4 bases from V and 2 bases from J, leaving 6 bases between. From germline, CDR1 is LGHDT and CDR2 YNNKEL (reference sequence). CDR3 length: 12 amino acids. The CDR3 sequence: CASSPQPYEQYF. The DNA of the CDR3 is TGTGCCAGCAGCCCCCAGCCCTACGAGCAGTACTTC.

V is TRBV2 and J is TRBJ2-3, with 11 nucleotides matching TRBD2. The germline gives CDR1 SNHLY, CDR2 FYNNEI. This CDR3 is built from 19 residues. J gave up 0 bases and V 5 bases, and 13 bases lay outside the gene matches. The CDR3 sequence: CASSYPTSGGATSTDTQYF. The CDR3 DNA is TGTGCCAGCAGTTACCCAACTAGCGGGGGAGCGACTAGCACAGATACGCAGTATTTT.

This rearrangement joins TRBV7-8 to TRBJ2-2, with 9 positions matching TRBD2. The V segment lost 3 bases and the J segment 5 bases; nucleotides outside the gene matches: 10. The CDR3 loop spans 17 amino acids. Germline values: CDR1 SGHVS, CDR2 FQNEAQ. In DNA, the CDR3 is TGTGCCAGCAGCTTCACCATTTTTAGCGGGAGAACCGGGGAGCTGTTTTTT. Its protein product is CASSFTIFSGRTGELFF.

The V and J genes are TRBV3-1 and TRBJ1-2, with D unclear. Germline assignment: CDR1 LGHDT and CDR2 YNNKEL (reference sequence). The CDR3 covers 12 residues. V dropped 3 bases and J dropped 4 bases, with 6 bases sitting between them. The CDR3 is CASSQEGYGYTF. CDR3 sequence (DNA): TGTGCCAGCAGCCAGGAGGGCTATGGCTACACCTTC.

CDR3 residues: CASRIDMNEQYF. CDR3 nucleotides: TGTGCCAGCCGGATAGATATGAACGAGCAGTACTTC. The chain links TRBV6-1 to TRBJ2-7; D is unclear. Deletions cut 8 bases from V and 5 bases from J, with 13 bases between. The CDR3 totals 12 residues. CDR1 MNHNS and CDR2 SASEGT come from the germline V gene.